The T cell receptor beta chain under discussion was sequenced for a study of identical twins. This clonotype was recorded at least ten times. The antigen remains undetermined. Study observations and caveats: It was cross-sectional statistical analysis, not following the same donors, that the conclusions relied on. Excess twin sharing in beta out-of-frame sequences was weaker.

Carrying unique molecular identifiers, the cDNA also gained a universal primer site through template switching. TCRdb re-derived calls from the 5' RACE reads in MiXCR, one entry per CDR3 protein. The sample lists 300,000 to 400,000 distinct CDR3 sequences, 8.5% to 10% occurring once. Trimming left V 5 bases short and J 3 bases short, with 13 bases between. The CDR3 loop spans 15 amino acids. Germline CDR1 and CDR2: SEHNR and FQNEAQ (reference sequence). The sequenced sample consisted of naive T cells sorted from blood. This TCR came from a woman between 50 and 59 years old in good health. This chain links TRBV7-9 with TRBJ1-4; D ambiguous. CDR3 sequence (DNA): TGTGCCAGCAGCGAGGACGGCAGACCTAATGAAAAACTGTTTTTT. Its protein product is CASSEDGRPNEKLFF.